These T cell receptor beta chains were read from a single sample in a study of CD8+ T cells in alopecia areata. Some clones are missing from TCRdb's copy, which holds only in-frame ones; the method was immunoSEQ multiplex PCR. The sample lists about 120,000 clones, around 53% occurring once. This material consisted of CD4+ T cells sorted from blood, taken at week 4, from a patient treated with tofacitinib. These receptors all come from a human donor with alopecia areata. Each CDR3 is given with its conserved first and last residue. The D gene is left open where the match is weak. Clone size is not always given. Where it is, it says once, few, many or a class for expanded clones.

d_call,v_call,j_call,clone_size,cdr3_nt,cdr3_aa
NA,TRBV2,TRBJ1-1,NA,TGTGCCAGTAATAGTGAACGGAACACTGAAGCTTTCTTT,CASNSERNTEAFF
NA,TRBV29-1,TRBJ2-5,NA,TGCAGCGTTGGCCAGTCACTATACCAAGAGACCCAGTACTTC,CSVGQSLYQETQYF
NA,TRBV10-1,TRBJ1-1,NA,TGCGCCAGCAGTGTCCGGGGGGACACTGAAGCTTTCTTT,CASSVRGDTEAFF
NA,TRBV4-1,TRBJ2-1,once,TGCGCCAGCAGCCAAGGGTCAGGGGGGAGCGTTTTCAATGAGCAGTTCTTC,CASSQGSGGSVFNEQFF
TRBD2,TRBV30,TRBJ2-4,NA,TGTGCCTGGAGTGAGGTCCGCTTTTGGACTAGCGGTAAAGGCAAAAACATTCAGTACTTC,CAWSEVRFWTSGKGKNIQYF
NA,TRBV4-1,TRBJ2-3,once,TGCGCCAGCAGCCTCTTACCGCCCCCACCAGATACGCAGTATTTT,CASSLLPPPPDTQYF
NA,TRBV30,TRBJ1-4,NA,TGTGCCTGGACGGTAGGGATCTCCGGTGAAAAACTGTTTTTT,CAWTVGISGEKLFF
NA,TRBV29-1,TRBJ2-7,NA,TGCAGCGTTGGGACGAGATTGTTTCGGAACGAGCAGTACTTC,CSVGTRLFRNEQYF
NA,TRBV30,TRBJ2-4,NA,TGTGCCTGGAAACAGGGACTAGCCAAAAACATTCAGTACTTC,CAWKQGLAKNIQYF
TRBD1,TRBV9,TRBJ2-3,NA,TGTGCCAGCAGCGTTAGACAGGGCCCAGATACGCAGTATTTT,CASSVRQGPDTQYF
TRBD1,TRBV27,TRBJ1-4,NA,TGTGCCAGCAGTTTATTAGGGGGCGGTAAGGAAAAACTGTTTTTT,CASSLLGGGKEKLFF
TRBD2,TRBV29-1,TRBJ2-3,few,TGCAGCGTTGCTAGCGGGAGCACAGATACGCAGTATTTT,CSVASGSTDTQYF
NA,TRBV5-4,TRBJ2-1,NA,TGTGCCAGCAGCTTGGCCCGGGACCGATTAACCAGCTCCTACAATGAGCAGTTCTTC,CASSLARDRLTSSYNEQFF
NA,TRBV29-1,TRBJ2-5,NA,TGCAGCGTTGAACCAAGGGGCAGTGGGGAGACCCAGTACTTC,CSVEPRGSGETQYF
NA,TRBV18,TRBJ2-7,NA,TGTGCCAGCTCACCCGGGCCGGGGTGGGGCTTAAACGAGCAGTACTTC,CASSPGPGWGLNEQYF